This TCR beta chain was sequenced for a study of T cell responses to AZD1222 COVID-19 vaccine (dated by TCRdb to about 2021). About the study as a whole: AZD1222 recipients with second doses at about 4 weeks or about 12 weeks were pooled, because spike-specific TCR depth and breadth did not differ between schedules. Trial participants were enrolled into age subgroups of 18-55, 56-69 and 70-plus years, which contained approximately 150, 28 and 58 TCR-sequenced participants, respectively. A total of 230 to 250 trial participants underwent TCR sequencing, of whom 207 had received two doses of AZD1222 and approximately 25 had received two doses of the MenACWY control vaccine. The paper as a whole reports these results and caveats: The vaccine-associated CD4 TCRs covered the entire spike protein, and the dominant responses fell in regions 160-218 and 743-854. The 56-69-year group was small, and its depth increase did not reach significance, likely because of low power. Because no day 14 peak-response samples were available, the repertoires could be characterized only after the peak T cell response. After two AZD1222 doses, both the breadth and the depth of spike-specific TCRs were significantly higher than at day 0 and than in MenACWY recipients. Conclusions about previously exposed vaccinees are limited because only a handful of AZD1222 recipients were SARS-CoV-2 seropositive at baseline. Participants were mostly white British and included more females than males, and it was suggested by the authors that clonal diversity may have been underestimated. Nearly half of unique spike-specific TCRs reportedly recognized epitopes outside regions mutated in the B.1.351 and B.1.1.7 variants.

CDR3 length: 14 amino acids, cysteine to phenylalanine. Of all the DNA, just the CDR3 is kept, 42 bases in frame from base 1. Deletion took 3 bases off V and 2 bases off J, with a span of 12 bases between the germline ends. CDR1 and CDR2 (DFQATT, SNEGSKA) derive from the germline V gene (reference sequence). The CDR3 regions of human TCRbeta chains were analyzed by immunosequencing. On the study's bioinformatics: TCRs in the repertoires were matched against a reference library of SARS-CoV-2-specific TCRs that had been generated with the MIRA antigen-specificity platform. Breadth was defined as the fraction of unique TCRs that were SARS-CoV-2-associated. Depth was defined as the fraction of total T cells that were SARS-CoV-2-associated. Each spike-specific TCR was assigned to its reactive spike region and to a CD4 or CD8 class using the MIRA data. Log10-transformed breadth and depth values were compared by one-way ANOVA with Sidak's multiple comparisons tests. Not all clones reach the TCRdb copy of this immuneACCESS table, which keeps in-frame sequences only. Checked studies attribute under half of the gap to unresolved V genes and leave the rest unexplained. V, J and clone size derive from that table, while D and trimming were established from the DNA sequence. This sample gives around 120,000 clones in total; 80% to 95% of them show up just once. Approximately 1% of the sample is taken by the ten largest.

As regards this clone: Its antigen is currently not known. No base-level quality is on record; no much larger clone is a single base apart.

The time point label corresponds to: baseline before first vaccination. Vaccinee samples came from UK trials COV001 and COV002, including a single-blind randomized controlled phase 2/3 trial of AZD1222 (ChAdOx1 nCoV-19) in healthy adults. Trial participant PBMC samples were collected at day 0 and day 28 after the second dose for TCRbeta chain sequencing. Source: peripheral blood, taken on day 0 of AZD1222 vaccination. Recombination connected TRBV20-1 to TRBJ2-3; too little of a D gene remains to name it. The TCR originated in an adult in good health. The nucleotide sequence is TGCAGTGCTAGTGGCAATCGATACACAGATACGCAGTATTTT. Translated, this is CSASGNRYTDTQYF.